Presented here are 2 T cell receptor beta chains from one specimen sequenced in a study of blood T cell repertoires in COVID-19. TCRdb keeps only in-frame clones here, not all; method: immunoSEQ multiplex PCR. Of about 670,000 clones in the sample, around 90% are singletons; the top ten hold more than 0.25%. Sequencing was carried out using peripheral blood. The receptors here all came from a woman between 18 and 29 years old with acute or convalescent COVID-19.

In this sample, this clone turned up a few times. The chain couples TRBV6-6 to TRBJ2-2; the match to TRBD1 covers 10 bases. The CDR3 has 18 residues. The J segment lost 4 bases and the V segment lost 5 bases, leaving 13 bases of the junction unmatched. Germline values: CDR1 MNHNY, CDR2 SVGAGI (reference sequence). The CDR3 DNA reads TGTGCCAGCAGTCTTGTCCCGGGACAGGGGATTAGCACCGGGGAGCTGTTTTTT. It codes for CASSLVPGQGISTGELFF.

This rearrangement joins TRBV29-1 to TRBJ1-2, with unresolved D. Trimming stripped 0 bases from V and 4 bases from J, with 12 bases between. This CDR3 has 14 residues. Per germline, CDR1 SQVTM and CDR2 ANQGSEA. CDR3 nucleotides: TGCAGCGTTGAAGATTCCAAGAAACTCTATGGCTACACCTTC. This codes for CSVEDSKKLYGYTF.